Listed here are 18 T cell receptor beta chains from one sample, sequenced in a study of cytomegalovirus exposure and HLA in healthy donors. The PCR contained 60 Vbeta and 13 Jbeta primers. Data came from immunoSEQ multiplex PCR; TCRdb stores just in-frame clones and leaves some out. Of about 160,000 clones listed, over 75% were seen once; the top ten hold 4.3%. Specimen: PBMCs. The receptor source for this set is a man aged 35-49 years in good health and CMV-seronegative.

The rearrangement joins TRBV6-1 to TRBJ1-5; D is possibly TRBD1 (5 bases). Germline assignment: CDR1 MNHNS and CDR2 SASEGT. The CDR3 runs to 14 residues. Deletions cut 2 bases from V and 5 bases from J, with 10 bases between. The CDR3: CASSEFQGDQPQHF. For the CDR3, the DNA is TGTGCCAGCAGTGAATTTCAGGGTGATCAGCCCCAGCATTTT.

This rearrangement joins TRBV15 to TRBJ2-2; possible D gene TRBD1, 6 bases. CDR1 and CDR2 from the germline V gene are LNHNV and YYDKDF (reference sequence). The CDR3 contains 15 residues. V lost 1 base, J lost 2 bases, and 8 bases lay in between. The CDR3 loop is CATSRGGGNTGELFF. CDR3 coding DNA: TGTGCCACCAGCAGAGGAGGGGGAAACACCGGGGAGCTGTTTTTT.

CDR3 nucleotides: TGTGCCACCAGCAGAGAGACGACAGGGAGAGACTATGGCTACACCTTC. Translated: CATSRETTGRDYGYTF. The rearrangement links TRBV15 to TRBJ1-2, with 7 nucleotides matching TRBD1. V shed 0 bases and J 3 bases; nucleotides not matched to a gene: 7. CDR1 LNHNV and CDR2 YYDKDF come from the germline V gene (reference sequence). This CDR3 is 16 amino acids long.

The chain couples TRBV29-1 to TRBJ2-5; the D gene is possibly TRBD1 (5 bases). The CDR3 consists of 13 residues. The V gene's germline CDR1 is SQVTM and CDR2 ANQGSEA. Trimming left V 4 bases short and J 10 bases short, with 19 bases between. The chain's CDR3 is CSVVPRGNRDQYF. For the CDR3, the DNA is TGCAGCGTTGTACCTAGGGGCAACCGTGACCAGTACTTC.

The chain uses TRBV10-3 and TRBJ2-7; 10 nucleotides agree with TRBD2. The CDR3 is 13 residues long. Germline loops: CDR1 ENHRY, CDR2 SYGVKD. The J segment lost 6 bases and the V segment lost 7 bases, leaving 6 bases of the junction unmatched. For the CDR3, the DNA is TGTGCCATCAAAAGCGGGGGGGCCTCCGAGCAGTACTTC. Translation: CAIKSGGASEQYF.

The rearrangement links TRBV9 to TRBJ1-2; 7 bases are shared with TRBD1. The CDR3 consists of 14 residues. From germline, CDR1 is SGDLS and CDR2 YYNGEE. V lost 3 bases to trimming and J lost 8 bases; unmatched junction nucleotides: 10. The CDR3 region is CASSATGSTAGYTF. The CDR3 DNA reads TGTGCCAGCAGCGCGACAGGGTCTACCGCCGGCTACACCTTC.

Of note for this clone: Additional DNA sequences in this sample encode the identical CDR3. This rearrangement joins TRBV7-2 to TRBJ2-3; 9 bases fit TRBD2. Germline CDR1 and CDR2: SGHTA and FQGNSA. This CDR3 comprises 15 residues. V shed 6 bases and J 1 base; nucleotides not matched to a gene: 5. CDR3 DNA sequence: TGTGCCAGCAGTCGCGGGGGGGCCGGCACAGATACGCAGTATTTT. It translates to CASSRGGAGTDTQYF. Supplemented by reference TRBV7-2 and TRBJ2-3, the full variable domain reads GAGVSQSPSNKVTEKGKDVELRCDPISGHTALYWYRQSLGQGLEFLIYFQGNSAPDKSGLPSDRFSAERTGGSVSTLTIQRTQQEDSAVYLCASSRGGAGTDTQYFGPGTRLTVL.

The chain links TRBV19 to TRBJ2-7; D may be TRBD1 (5 bases). This CDR3 is built from 16 residues. Trimming removed 3 bases at V and 2 bases at J, with 17 bases between. CDR1 is LNHDA and CDR2 is SQIVND in the germline V gene (reference sequence). Here the CDR3 DNA reads TGTGCCAGTAGTATTCTGGGGCAGGGCCAACCCTACGAGCAGTACTTC. It translates to CASSILGQGQPYEQYF.

V gene TRBV27 combines with J gene TRBJ2-1, with TRBD2 identical over 8 bases. Germline V CDR1 and CDR2: MNHEY, SMNVEV (reference sequence). CDR3 length: 16 residues. J gave up 2 bases and V 3 bases, and 6 bases lay outside the gene matches. CDR3 nucleotide sequence: TGTGCCAGCAGTTTGTTAGCGGGGAACACCTACAATGAGCAGTTCTTC. It codes for CASSLLAGNTYNEQFF.

The chain carries TRBV5-1 and TRBJ2-5; 10 bases are a match to TRBD2. V dropped 6 bases and J dropped 7; count of bases not matched to a gene: 9. The CDR3 is made up of 14 amino acids. CDR1 and CDR2 (germline): SGHRS, YFSETQ. CDR3 coding DNA: TGCGCCAGCACCCCAGCGGGGGGGCCGGGGACCCAGTACTTC. It encodes CASTPAGGPGTQYF.

The rearrangement links TRBV11-2 to TRBJ2-3; TRBD2 aligns across 8 bases. The CDR3 covers 18 residues. Looked up from germline, CDR1 is SGHAT and CDR2 is FQNNGV. The V gene end was trimmed by 2 bases and the J gene end by 0 bases; junction bases not matched to a gene: 10. The CDR3 protein is CASSLNPRGGSSTDTQYF. The CDR3 nucleotides are TGTGCCAGCAGCTTAAACCCCCGGGGGGGGTCTAGCACAGATACGCAGTATTTT. Full variable domain (outside the CDR3, taken from reference TRBV11-2 and TRBJ2-3): EAGVAQSPRYKIIEKRQSVAFWCNPISGHATLYWYQQILGQGPKLLIQFQNNGVVDDSQLPKDRFSAERLKGVDSTLKIQPAKLEDSAVYLCASSLNPRGGSSTDTQYFGPGTRLTVL.

The chain links TRBV5-4 to TRBJ1-1; no reliable D call. The germline CDR1 and CDR2 sequences are SGHNT and YYREEE (reference sequence). V was clipped by 4 bases and J by 2 bases, with 12 bases between them. The CDR3 loop spans 14 amino acids. CDR3 DNA sequence: TGTGCCAGCAGCCCAGCGGACCCAAACACTGAAGCTTTCTTT. Amino acids: CASSPADPNTEAFF.

The chain combines TRBV4-1 with TRBJ2-1, with 15 bases lining up with TRBD2. The germline V gene has CDR1 MGHRA and CDR2 YSYEKL. CDR3 length: 16 residues. The trim removed 5 bases at V and 9 bases at J, leaving 8 bases unmatched. CDR3 in DNA: TGCGCCAGCAGCAATGGACTAGCGGGGGGGCGGGGTGAGCAGTTCTTC. This encodes CASSNGLAGGRGEQFF.

The chain carries TRBV2 and TRBJ1-3, with 11 bases fitting TRBD1. From germline, CDR1 is SNHLY and CDR2 FYNNEI. V shed 6 bases, J shed 6 bases, and the junction held 7 bases outside the gene matches. The CDR3 spans 15 residues. CDR3 sequence (DNA): TGTGCCAGCAGCGCAGGACAGGGGGCGGCAAACACCATATATTTT. Translated: CASSAGQGAANTIYF.

The chain combines TRBV15 with TRBJ1-5; unclear D gene. Germline values: CDR1 LNHNV, CDR2 YYDKDF (reference sequence). The V gene lost 1 base and the J gene lost 2 bases, with 12 bases spanning the gap. CDR3 length equals 16 residues. CDR3 nucleotides: TGTGCCACCAGCAGAGGGGAGTCCCGTGGCAATCAGCCCCAGCATTTT. This translates into CATSRGESRGNQPQHF.

This chain uses TRBV14 with TRBJ2-3, with TRBD2 as a possible D gene (5 bases). Trimming pared 4 bases from V and 0 bases from J, leaving 8 bases between. This CDR3 has 14 residues. The germline V gene has CDR1 SGHDN and CDR2 FVKESK. The CDR3 loop reads CASSPRTSTDTQYF. CDR3 nucleotides: TGTGCCAGCAGCCCCCGGACTAGCACAGATACGCAGTATTTT.

This chain connects TRBV6-5 to TRBJ2-7, with D perhaps matching TRBD1 (6 bases). The CDR3 contains 13 residues. Germline V gene sequence: CDR1 MNHEY, CDR2 SVGAGI. Trimming removed 4 bases from V and 3 bases from J, with 10 bases in between. This CDR3 is CASSSSQGYEQYF. CDR3 coding DNA: TGTGCCAGCAGTTCCTCACAGGGCTACGAGCAGTACTTC.

CDR3 in amino acids: CASSLEQLAGELFF. Written as DNA, the CDR3 is TGTGCCAGCAGCTTAGAACAGTTAGCCGGGGAGCTGTTTTTT. The chain employs TRBV7-9 and TRBJ2-2; the D is unclear. CDR3 length: 14 amino acids. Trimming removed 1 base at V and 6 bases at J, with 9 bases between. CDR1 and CDR2 (germline): SEHNR, FQNEAQ (reference sequence).